The 18 T cell receptor beta chains below come from one sample, sequenced in a study of T cell responses to AZD1222 COVID-19 vaccine. Repertoires were generated with immunoSEQ multiplex PCR, while TCRdb's copy carries only in-frame clones and drops some. The table has over 85,000 clones, 80% to 85% seen once; the top ten hold approximately 17%. Sample: peripheral blood, taken on day 0 of AZD1222 vaccination. These receptors were obtained from an adult in good health.

The chain is built from TRBV5-6 and TRBJ2-7; 7 nucleotides line up with TRBD1. Germline CDR1 SGHDT, CDR2 YYEEEE. The CDR3 covers 13 residues. Unmatched junction bases numbered 1, after V lost 0 bases and J lost 4 bases. The CDR3 nucleotides are TGTGCCAGCAGCTTGGAACAGGGGTACGAGCAGTACGTC. As protein: CASSLEQGYEQYV.

The CDR3 loop is CASSFGSAYEQYF. CDR3 DNA: TGTGCCAGCAGCTTTGGCTCCGCCTACGAGCAGTACTTC. This rearrangement joins TRBV5-6 to TRBJ2-7; no firm D call. CDR1 is SGHDT and CDR2 is YYEEEE in the germline V gene. This CDR3 spans 13 amino acids. V lost 2 bases and J lost 2, with 8 bases in between.

V gene TRBV24-1 combines with J gene TRBJ1-5; 8 bases map to TRBD1. The CDR3 length is 16 residues. V gave up 11 bases and J gave up 4 bases; unmatched junction bases: 15. Germline CDR1 and CDR2: KGHDR and SFDVKD. In DNA, the CDR3 is TGTGCCAGCCCCCGAGTGGGACAGGACGTAAATCAGCCCCAGCATTTT. Translation: CASPRVGQDVNQPQHF.

The J gene is TRBJ2-5, the V gene TRBV2, with D unresolved. Germline loops: CDR1 SNHLY, CDR2 FYNNEI. The CDR3 covers 11 residues. Between the trimmed V and J ends, which lost 5 bases and 3 bases, there was a span of 4 bases. The CDR3 DNA sequence: TGTGCCAGCAGTCTCAAAGAGACCCAGTACTTC. Its translation: CASSLKETQYF.

The chain has TRBV28 and TRBJ2-1; TRBD2 agrees at 12 bases. The CDR3 loop spans 14 amino acids. The germline gives CDR1 MDHEN, CDR2 SYDVKM. V was pared by 2 bases and J by 14 bases, with 7 bases of the junction left unmatched. The CDR3 region is CASSLPSSGGAEFF. In DNA, the CDR3 is TGTGCCAGCAGTTTACCATCTAGCGGGGGGGCAGAGTTCTTC. The whole variable domain, remainder taken from reference TRBV28 and TRBJ2-1, is DVKVTQSSRYLVKRTGEKVFLECVQDMDHENMFWYRQDPGLGLRLIYFSYDVKMKEKGDIPEGYSVSREKKERFSLILESASTNQTSMYLCASSLPSSGGAEFFGPGTRLTVL.

CDR3 DNA sequence: TGTGCCAGCAATATTTGGAACCGAAACACCATATATTTT. Translating gives CASNIWNRNTIYF. V usage is TRBV12-3 or TRBV12-4 and J usage is TRBJ1-3; D not certain. Between the trimmed V and J ends, which lost 7 bases and 5 bases, there was a span of 12 bases. The CDR3 length is 13 residues.

The chain joins TRBV3-1 (or the pseudogene TRBV3-2) to TRBJ2-2, with 7 bases lining up with TRBD1. This CDR3 is 14 amino acids long. Looked up from germline, CDR1 is LGHDT and CDR2 is YNNKEL (reference sequence). After removal of 6 bases from V and 5 bases from J, the junction contained 6 bases not matched to a gene. CDR3 nucleotides: TGTGCCAGCAGGCGACAGGGTAGTACCGGGGAGCTGTTTTTT. Protein sequence: CASRRQGSTGELFF.

The CDR3 region has the DNA TGTGCCAGCAGTGCCTACAGGGGCTATGGCTACACCTTC. Translation gives CASSAYRGYGYTF. The gene calls are TRBV28 and TRBJ1-2; the match to TRBD1 covers 7 bases. Germline V gene sequence: CDR1 MDHEN, CDR2 SYDVKM. The ends lost 5 bases at V and 4 bases at J; junction bases unmatched: 4. This CDR3 comprises 13 residues.

V usage is TRBV7-9 and J usage is TRBJ1-2; 8 bases map to TRBD1. Germline V gene data show CDR1 as SEHNR and CDR2 as FQNEAQ (reference sequence). V was pared by 0 bases and J by 6 bases, with 6 bases of the junction left unmatched. CDR3 length: 15 amino acids. The CDR3 loop is CASSLADREGDGYTF. As DNA, the CDR3 is TGTGCCAGCAGCTTAGCGGACAGGGAGGGTGATGGCTACACCTTC.

The CDR3 sequence is CASGFDIQYF. CDR3 nucleotides: TGTGCTAGTGGTTTTGACATTCAGTACTTC. The chain uses TRBV12-5 and TRBJ2-4; no firm D call. CDR1 and CDR2 from the germline V gene are LGHNT and FRNRAP. This CDR3 is 10 amino acids long. Trimming removed 3 bases from V and 8 bases from J, with 2 bases in between.

The chain is built from TRBV6-2 or TRBV6-3 and TRBJ1-2, with a possible D match to TRBD1 (5 bases). V lost 3 bases to trimming and J lost 2 bases, with 10 bases between them. This CDR3 is built from 14 residues. Germline CDR1 is MNHEY and CDR2 is SVGEGT. The CDR3 DNA is TGTGCCAGCAGTTATCAGGGTTACAACTATGGCTACACCTTC. Translating gives CASSYQGYNYGYTF.

This sequence joins TRBV10-2 and TRBJ2-2; no reliable D call. Trimming removed 3 bases from V and 6 bases from J, with 11 bases in between. The CDR3 consists of 14 residues. Germline V gene lookup returns CDR1 WSHSY and CDR2 SAAADI. CDR3 nucleotide sequence: TGCGCCAGCAGTGAAATTAGTGGACCCGGGGAGCTGTTTTTT. Protein: CASSEISGPGELFF.

The chain combines TRBV7-2 with TRBJ2-5, with D hard to call. V lost 1 base and J lost 2, with 5 bases in between. The germline V gene has CDR1 SGHTA and CDR2 FQGNSA. The CDR3 totals 13 residues. The CDR3 coding sequence is TGTGCCAGCAGCTTAGGTCCGCAAGAGACCCAGTACTTC. It translates to CASSLGPQETQYF.

This rearrangement joins TRBV6-6 to TRBJ2-1; 9 nucleotides line up with TRBD2. Germline assignment: CDR1 MNHNY and CDR2 SVGAGI (reference sequence). V trimming: 4 bases; J trimming: 5 bases; junction bases outside the gene matches: 9. This CDR3 spans 16 amino acids. Here the CDR3 reads CASSSGRLAGDNEQFF. DNA of the CDR3: TGTGCCAGCAGTTCGGGGAGGTTAGCGGGGGACAATGAGCAGTTCTTC.

This sequence joins TRBV29-1 and TRBJ2-1; D unclear. Germline assignment: CDR1 SQVTM and CDR2 ANQGSEA. The V gene lost 1 base and the J gene lost 5 bases, with 12 bases spanning the gap. CDR3 length: 14 residues. The CDR3, as DNA: TGCAGCGTTGAAGTTTACAGTAATAACAATGAGCAGTTCTTC. Its translation is CSVEVYSNNNEQFF.

The rearrangement links TRBV4-3 to TRBJ2-1; 12 bases are a match to TRBD2. CDR3 length: 19 residues. The junction had 7 bases not matched to a gene; V was cut back by 1 base and J by 0 bases. Looked up from germline, CDR1 is LGHNA and CDR2 is YSLEER. The CDR3 DNA reads as TGCGCCAGCAGCCAAGGGGCTAGCGGGAGGGGCAGCTCCTACAATGAGCAGTTCTTC. It is translated as CASSQGASGRGSSYNEQFF.

This chain uses TRBV6-6 with TRBJ2-1, with 13 positions matching TRBD2. CDR1 and CDR2 from the germline V gene are MNHNY and SVGAGI (reference sequence). The CDR3 covers 20 residues. The J segment lost 8 bases and the V segment lost 6 bases, leaving 22 bases of the junction unmatched. The CDR3 nucleotides read TGTGCCAGCAGCCACCCATCCGGGACTAGCGGGGTCCGCCTACCACATGAGCAGTTCTTC. The encoded protein is CASSHPSGTSGVRLPHEQFF.

V usage is TRBV28 and J usage is TRBJ2-6; D may be TRBD1 (7 bases). Trimming removed 5 bases from V and 0 bases from J, with 17 bases in between. The CDR3 extends over 18 amino acids. Germline V gives CDR1 MDHEN, CDR2 SYDVKM. This CDR3 reads CASSGGPGGRSGANVLTF. CDR3 bases: TGTGCCAGCAGTGGGGGGCCAGGGGGTCGCTCTGGGGCCAACGTCCTGACTTTC.